This T cell receptor beta chain is drawn from a study of T cell responses to AZD1222 COVID-19 vaccine. Study outcomes and limitations: After the peak T cell response, and only then, were repertoires sampled.

This clone was counted between two and nine times. The antigen is unknown. The germline V and J ends were trimmed by 7 bases and 0 bases, with 7 bases remaining between them. Germline CDR1 reads MNHEY; CDR2 reads SVGAGI. This CDR3 is built from 12 residues. TCRdb's table, derived via immunoSEQ multiplex PCR, lists solely in-frame clones and lacks some. The table lists 140,000 to 150,000 clones, 92% of them singletons. The sample here was peripheral blood, taken on day 0 of AZD1222 vaccination. The V call is TRBV6-5, the J call TRBJ2-7; D gene uncertain. The TCR sequence derives from an adult in good health. The CDR3 coding sequence is TGTGCCAGCACCACAGTCTCCTACGAGCAGTACTTC. It specifies CASTTVSYEQYF.